This is a list of T cell receptor beta chains from one sample in a study of T cell repertoires in cytomegalovirus infection. Each CDR3 protein gets one entry after TCRdb re-called the reads with MiXCR. The sample records hundreds of thousands of distinct CDR3 sequences, roughly a sixth being singletons. Sample: PBMCs. These receptors were obtained from a human donor in good health (CMV status not recorded). Some clones in this sample may be carry-over from other donors' samples. Each CDR3 is given with its conserved first and last residue. The D gene is left open where the match is weak. The listing skips clone size in some rows; elsewhere it reads once, few, many or a size class.

j_gene: TRBJ1-5; d_gene: .; abundance: medium-sized; len: 14; v_gene: TRBV7-2; CDR3nt: TGTGCCAGCAGCCCGGGACCGCTGAATCAGCCCCAGCATTTT; CDR3aa: CASSPGPLNQPQHF
j_gene: TRBJ1-5; d_gene: TRBD1; abundance: many; len: 15; v_gene: TRBV7-9; CDR3nt: TGTGCCAGCAGCCGGGACAGGGCGGGCAATCAGCCCCAGCATTTT; CDR3aa: CASSRDRAGNQPQHF
j_gene: TRBJ2-7; d_gene: .; abundance: many; len: 13; v_gene: TRBV12-3/TRBV12-4; CDR3nt: TGTGCCAGCACCCTGTCGGGGCCGAGCGAGCAGTACTTC; CDR3aa: CASTLSGPSEQYF
j_gene: TRBJ2-6; d_gene: .; abundance: .; len: 16; v_gene: TRBV5-1; CDR3nt: TGCGCCAGCAGCCTCCCAGGGACCTCTGGGGCCAACGTCCTGACTTTC; CDR3aa: CASSLPGTSGANVLTF
j_gene: TRBJ1-1; d_gene: .; abundance: .; len: 15; v_gene: TRBV2; CDR3nt: TGTGCCAGCAGAGAAGGGGGAGTTGGGAACACTGAAGCTTTCTTT; CDR3aa: CASREGGVGNTEAFF
j_gene: TRBJ2-2; d_gene: .; abundance: .; len: 15; v_gene: TRBV24-1; CDR3nt: TGTGCCACCAGTGATTTGACGGTCGACACCGGGGAGCTGTTTTTT; CDR3aa: CATSDLTVDTGELFF
j_gene: TRBJ2-1; d_gene: TRBD2; abundance: many; len: 14; v_gene: TRBV28; CDR3nt: TGTGCCAGCAGTCCCCCGACTAGCTGGAATGAGCAGTTCTTC; CDR3aa: CASSPPTSWNEQFF
j_gene: TRBJ2-5; d_gene: TRBD2; abundance: many; len: 13; v_gene: TRBV7-2; CDR3nt: TGTGCCAGCAGCCCACCTAGCGGGGGGGCCCAGTACTTC; CDR3aa: CASSPPSGGAQYF
j_gene: TRBJ1-6; d_gene: .; abundance: many; len: 18; v_gene: TRBV7-8; CDR3nt: TGTGCCAGCAGCTTAAACCGGGACCTAGAAGCCCTTAATTCACCCCTCCACTTT; CDR3aa: CASSLNRDLEALNSPLHF
j_gene: TRBJ2-5; d_gene: .; abundance: many; len: 13; v_gene: TRBV28; CDR3nt: TGTGCCAGCAGTTTAGTATCCCTCGAGACCCAGTACTTC; CDR3aa: CASSLVSLETQYF
j_gene: TRBJ2-1; d_gene: .; abundance: many; len: 16; v_gene: TRBV12-5; CDR3nt: TGTGCTAGTGGTTTCCTCCTAGCCGGACTAAGCAATGAGCAGTTCTTC; CDR3aa: CASGFLLAGLSNEQFF
j_gene: TRBJ2-7; d_gene: .; abundance: few; len: 14; v_gene: TRBV7-2; CDR3nt: TGTGCCAGCAGCCCCTGGGGGCCCTCCTACGAGCAGTACTTC; CDR3aa: CASSPWGPSYEQYF
j_gene: TRBJ2-2; d_gene: TRBD2; abundance: .; len: 15; v_gene: TRBV2; CDR3nt: TGTGCCAGCAGTGAAACGGGAGGGAACACCGGGGAGCTGTTTTTT; CDR3aa: CASSETGGNTGELFF
j_gene: TRBJ1-5; d_gene: .; abundance: many; len: 14; v_gene: TRBV7-2; CDR3nt: TGTGCCAGCAGCTTTACAGGAGAAAATCAGCCCCAGCATTTT; CDR3aa: CASSFTGENQPQHF
j_gene: TRBJ2-1; d_gene: .; abundance: .; len: 15; v_gene: TRBV7-8; CDR3nt: TGTGCCAGCAGCTTAACTATCACAACCTACAATGAGCAGTTCTTC; CDR3aa: CASSLTITTYNEQFF
j_gene: TRBJ1-2; d_gene: .; abundance: .; len: 13; v_gene: TRBV7-2; CDR3nt: TGTGCCAGCAGCTTGGACCCGGTTACGGGCTACACCTTC; CDR3aa: CASSLDPVTGYTF
j_gene: TRBJ2-5; d_gene: .; abundance: .; len: 13; v_gene: TRBV20-1; CDR3nt: TGCAGTGCTAGAGATCTTGCCCAAGAGACCCAGTACTTC; CDR3aa: CSARDLAQETQYF
j_gene: TRBJ1-4; d_gene: TRBD1; abundance: few; len: 15; v_gene: TRBV20-1; CDR3nt: TGCAGTGCTAGAGATCAGGGACAGTCTAATGAAAAACTGTTTTTT; CDR3aa: CSARDQGQSNEKLFF
j_gene: TRBJ2-5; d_gene: TRBD2; abundance: many; len: 16; v_gene: TRBV5-6; CDR3nt: TGTGCCAGCAGCCGTCCGGGACTATCTAACCAAGAGACCCAGTACTTC; CDR3aa: CASSRPGLSNQETQYF
j_gene: TRBJ2-1; d_gene: .; abundance: few; len: 17; v_gene: TRBV4-1; CDR3nt: TGCGCCAGCAGCCAACTCCGGACGTTGAGCTCCTACAATGAGCAGTTCTTC; CDR3aa: CASSQLRTLSSYNEQFF
j_gene: TRBJ2-7; d_gene: TRBD1; abundance: .; len: 15; v_gene: TRBV28; CDR3nt: TGTGCCAGCAGTGTGACCGGGACAGGGACCCACGAGCAGTACTTC; CDR3aa: CASSVTGTGTHEQYF
j_gene: TRBJ2-7; d_gene: TRBD2; abundance: few; len: 18; v_gene: TRBV4-2; CDR3nt: TGTGCCAGCAGCCAAGAAAGCTCAGCGGGGACCGTGACCTACGAGCAGTACTTC; CDR3aa: CASSQESSAGTVTYEQYF
j_gene: TRBJ2-3; d_gene: .; abundance: few; len: 15; v_gene: TRBV12-3/TRBV12-4; CDR3nt: TGTGCCAGCAACCTGGGACTTTACCGCACAGATACGCAGTATTTT; CDR3aa: CASNLGLYRTDTQYF
j_gene: TRBJ2-5; d_gene: TRBD2; abundance: .; len: 17; v_gene: TRBV4-2; CDR3nt: TGTGCCAGCAGCCAGGCCCAGAGCGGGGGGGTTCAAGAGACCCAGTACTTC; CDR3aa: CASSQAQSGGVQETQYF
j_gene: TRBJ2-1; d_gene: .; abundance: many; len: 17; v_gene: TRBV7-9; CDR3nt: TGTGCCAGCAGCAACCCCCTTTCCAGGACTGGTCACAATGAGCAGTTCTTC; CDR3aa: CASSNPLSRTGHNEQFF
j_gene: TRBJ2-3; d_gene: .; abundance: many; len: 15; v_gene: TRBV19; CDR3nt: TGTGCCAGTAGCCGGGACACCTCTAGCACAGATACGCAGTATTTT; CDR3aa: CASSRDTSSTDTQYF
j_gene: TRBJ1-5; d_gene: .; abundance: many; len: 14; v_gene: TRBV7-2; CDR3nt: TGTGCCAGCAGCAACCCAGAGTACAATCAGCCCCAGCATTTT; CDR3aa: CASSNPEYNQPQHF
j_gene: TRBJ1-1; d_gene: .; abundance: many; len: 15; v_gene: TRBV7-2; CDR3nt: TGTGCCAGCAGCTTTGGTTCGGGGGGGAACACTGAAGCTTTCTTT; CDR3aa: CASSFGSGGNTEAFF
j_gene: TRBJ1-1; d_gene: .; abundance: few; len: 12; v_gene: TRBV7-9; CDR3nt: TGTGCCAGCAGCCGATGGACAGCCGAAGCTTTCTTT; CDR3aa: CASSRWTAEAFF
j_gene: TRBJ2-3; d_gene: TRBD2; abundance: few; len: 16; v_gene: TRBV6-5; CDR3nt: TGTGCCAGCAGTTACTCGGGATTGCCCGGGGGGAATACGCAGTATTTT; CDR3aa: CASSYSGLPGGNTQYF
j_gene: TRBJ1-4; d_gene: .; abundance: few; len: 15; v_gene: TRBV7-2; CDR3nt: TGTGCCAGCAGCTTGAGTCAGGGGATGGGAGAAAAACTGTTTTTT; CDR3aa: CASSLSQGMGEKLFF
j_gene: TRBJ1-4; d_gene: TRBD1; abundance: .; len: 13; v_gene: TRBV20-1; CDR3nt: TGCAGTGCTGGACAGGGAAACAGAGAAAAACTGTTTTTT; CDR3aa: CSAGQGNREKLFF
j_gene: TRBJ1-2; d_gene: TRBD1; abundance: .; len: 16; v_gene: TRBV4-3; CDR3nt: TGCGCCAGCAGCCAAGATCCTACGACAGGACAGGGCGGCTACACCTTC; CDR3aa: CASSQDPTTGQGGYTF
j_gene: TRBJ2-3; d_gene: TRBD1; abundance: many; len: 15; v_gene: TRBV7-2; CDR3nt: TGTGCCAGCAGCTCGCCGGACAGGGGCACAGATACGCAGTATTTT; CDR3aa: CASSSPDRGTDTQYF
j_gene: TRBJ2-3; d_gene: TRBD2; abundance: few; len: 16; v_gene: TRBV19; CDR3nt: TGTGCCAGTAGCAGATCTAGCGGATCTAGCACAGATACGCAGTATTTT; CDR3aa: CASSRSSGSSTDTQYF
j_gene: TRBJ1-6; d_gene: .; abundance: .; len: 15; v_gene: TRBV27; CDR3nt: TGTGCCAGCAGTTTATCGGGGGGGGGCAATTCACCCCTCCACTTT; CDR3aa: CASSLSGGGNSPLHF
j_gene: TRBJ1-2; d_gene: .; abundance: few; len: 15; v_gene: TRBV20-1; CDR3nt: TGCAGTGCTAGAGATTCCACCCGGGGACGCTATGGCTACACCTTC; CDR3aa: CSARDSTRGRYGYTF
j_gene: TRBJ1-1; d_gene: .; abundance: .; len: 15; v_gene: TRBV19; CDR3nt: TGTGCCAGTAGTATATTCGGCAGCTTGAACACTGAAGCTTTCTTT; CDR3aa: CASSIFGSLNTEAFF
j_gene: TRBJ1-1; d_gene: .; abundance: few; len: 13; v_gene: TRBV19; CDR3nt: TGTGCCAGTACCAACCCAGGGAGGACTGAAGCTTTCTTT; CDR3aa: CASTNPGRTEAFF
j_gene: TRBJ2-6; d_gene: .; abundance: .; len: 17; v_gene: TRBV5-1; CDR3nt: TGCGCCAGCAGCATCGGTACTGACAACCGTGGGGCCAACGTCCTGACTTTC; CDR3aa: CASSIGTDNRGANVLTF
j_gene: TRBJ1-1; d_gene: .; abundance: .; len: 14; v_gene: TRBV20-1; CDR3nt: TGCAGTGCTCTCCGGGACCTAGGAGACACTGAAGCTTTCTTT; CDR3aa: CSALRDLGDTEAFF
j_gene: TRBJ1-3; d_gene: .; abundance: many; len: 14; v_gene: TRBV7-6; CDR3nt: TGTGCCAGCAGCTTCCCCGAGGCTGGAAACACCATATATTTT; CDR3aa: CASSFPEAGNTIYF
j_gene: TRBJ1-2; d_gene: .; abundance: .; len: 11; v_gene: TRBV29-1; CDR3nt: TGCAGCGTTGAACAGGCCTATGGCTACACCTTC; CDR3aa: CSVEQAYGYTF
j_gene: TRBJ2-5; d_gene: .; abundance: .; len: 14; v_gene: TRBV10-3; CDR3nt: TGTGCCATCAGTGAGGAGGGGATCCAAGAGACCCAGTACTTC; CDR3aa: CAISEEGIQETQYF
j_gene: TRBJ2-3; d_gene: .; abundance: few; len: 14; v_gene: TRBV6-1; CDR3nt: TGTGCCAGCAGTGAACAGGGGCCCACAGATACGCAGTATTTT; CDR3aa: CASSEQGPTDTQYF
j_gene: TRBJ1-6; d_gene: .; abundance: many; len: 14; v_gene: TRBV7-2; CDR3nt: TGTGCCAGCAGCTTAAGCCAGGGCAGCTCACCCCTCCACTTT; CDR3aa: CASSLSQGSSPLHF
j_gene: TRBJ1-1; d_gene: .; abundance: .; len: 14; v_gene: TRBV7-9; CDR3nt: TGTGCCAGCAGCCCGAGCGGGTTGGCGCATGCAGCTTTCTTT; CDR3aa: CASSPSGLAHAAFF
j_gene: TRBJ2-5; d_gene: TRBD1; abundance: .; len: 16; v_gene: TRBV5-1; CDR3nt: TGCGCCAGCAGCCCTCACACAGGGGGCTTGATGGAGACCCAGTACTTC; CDR3aa: CASSPHTGGLMETQYF
j_gene: TRBJ2-1; d_gene: TRBD2; abundance: .; len: 18; v_gene: TRBV4-1; CDR3nt: TGCGCCAGCAGCCAAGAGATAGGACTAGCCATTTCCTACAATGAGCAGTTCTTC; CDR3aa: CASSQEIGLAISYNEQFF
j_gene: TRBJ2-7; d_gene: .; abundance: many; len: 16; v_gene: TRBV7-2; CDR3nt: TGTGCCAGCAGCCCTTTGGAGCAGGGGGGCCTCTACGAGCAGTACTTC; CDR3aa: CASSPLEQGGLYEQYF
j_gene: TRBJ1-5; d_gene: .; abundance: .; len: 13; v_gene: TRBV12-3/TRBV12-4; CDR3nt: TGTGCCAGCAGTTTAATCCGCAATCAGCCCCAGCATTTT; CDR3aa: CASSLIRNQPQHF
j_gene: TRBJ2-1; d_gene: TRBD2; abundance: .; len: 16; v_gene: TRBV28; CDR3nt: TGTGCCAGCAGTTCCCTCCGGACTAGCGGGGGTTATGAGCAGTTCTTC; CDR3aa: CASSSLRTSGGYEQFF
j_gene: TRBJ1-6; d_gene: .; abundance: .; len: 15; v_gene: TRBV10-3; CDR3nt: TGTGCCATCAGATCGGGACCTATAATTGGTTCACCCCTCCACTTT; CDR3aa: CAIRSGPIIGSPLHF
j_gene: TRBJ1-2; d_gene: .; abundance: many; len: 15; v_gene: TRBV4-3; CDR3nt: TGCGCCAGCAGCCAATACAGGGCGTATTCCTATGGCTACACCTTC; CDR3aa: CASSQYRAYSYGYTF
j_gene: TRBJ1-1; d_gene: .; abundance: .; len: 15; v_gene: TRBV19; CDR3nt: TGTGCCAGTAGTACGTCGGTGGTCCCGAACACTGAAGCTTTCTTT; CDR3aa: CASSTSVVPNTEAFF
j_gene: TRBJ2-7; d_gene: .; abundance: many; len: 14; v_gene: TRBV7-2; CDR3nt: TGTGCCAGCAACCCCCAGGGGAGCAAGGTCGAGCAGTACTTC; CDR3aa: CASNPQGSKVEQYF
j_gene: TRBJ1-5; d_gene: .; abundance: few; len: 14; v_gene: TRBV7-6; CDR3nt: TGTGCCAGCAGCCACGGACAGTACAATCAGCCCCAGCATTTT; CDR3aa: CASSHGQYNQPQHF